The 11 T cell receptor beta chains presented below share a single source sample, sequenced in a study of response to subunit inactivated influenza vaccine. MiXCR was run by TCRdb on the RT-PCR reads, yielding one entry per CDR3 protein. The sample yields hundreds of thousands of distinct CDR3 sequences, roughly 9.7% seen once. Sample: PBMCs from blood, taken roughly 47 days after vaccination. The receptors were gathered from a man aged 50 to 59 who received an inactivated influenza vaccine.

DNA of the CDR3: TGTGCCAGCAGTTTAATGGTACAGGGGGCAGGTGAGCAGTTCTTC. Its translation: CASSLMVQGAGEQFF. The V gene is TRBV28, the J gene TRBJ2-1, with TRBD1 identical over 9 bases. Germline assignment: CDR1 MDHEN and CDR2 SYDVKM. V was pared by 2 bases and J by 9 bases, with 8 bases of the junction left unmatched. This CDR3 is built from 15 residues.

The rearrangement joins TRBV5-6 to TRBJ2-7; 7 bases are a match to TRBD1. V lost 1 base and J lost 6; bases outside the gene matches: 1. The CDR3 loop spans 12 amino acids. CDR1 is SGHDT, CDR2 YYEEEE, per germline. The CDR3 is CASSLNRGEQYF. CDR3 DNA: TGTGCCAGCAGCTTGAACAGGGGCGAGCAGTACTTC.

This clonotype appeared a few times. The V gene is TRBV12-3 or TRBV12-4, the J gene TRBJ2-5; D remains unclear. The CDR3 is made up of 14 amino acids. V lost 4 bases and J lost 4, with 13 bases in between. CDR3 in amino acids: CASSSGMGLETQYF. Here the CDR3 DNA reads TGTGCCAGCAGTTCAGGCATGGGCTTAGAGACCCAGTACTTC.

This clonotype was detected a few times. V is TRBV4-2 and J is TRBJ1-3; 7 bases are a match to TRBD1. The CDR3 runs 15 residues. Germline loops: CDR1 LGHNA, CDR2 YNFKEQ. V lost 1 base and J lost 4; bases outside the gene matches: 4. This CDR3 is CASSQGQGGGNTIYF. The CDR3 DNA reads as TGTGCCAGCAGCCAAGGGCAGGGGGGAGGAAACACCATATATTTT.

The chain uses TRBV30 and TRBJ2-2; the D is unclear. CDR1 and CDR2 (germline): GTSNPN, SVGIG (reference sequence). This CDR3 spans 10 amino acids. Trimming cost V 5 bases and J 4 bases, with 2 bases left between them. CDR3 protein: CAWGTGELFF. In nucleotides, the CDR3 is TGTGCCTGGGGCACCGGGGAGCTGTTTTTT.

This clonotype was observed a handful of times. The chain recombines TRBV7-9 with TRBJ2-6; possible D gene TRBD2, 6 bases. The CDR3 has 15 amino acids. Germline CDR1 SEHNR, CDR2 FQNEAQ (reference sequence). Between the trimmed V and J ends, which lost 7 bases and 1 base, there was a span of 11 bases. The CDR3 sequence: CASIPGGSGANVLTF. DNA of the CDR3: TGTGCCAGCATACCCGGGGGTTCTGGGGCCAACGTCCTGACTTTC.

The table lists this clonotype with a few counts. V and J are TRBV5-1 and TRBJ2-3; 10 bases map to TRBD1. The V gene's germline CDR1 is SGHRS and CDR2 YFSETQ. V was pared by 4 bases and J by 5 bases, with 10 bases of the junction left unmatched. The CDR3 length is 16 residues. The CDR3 DNA reads as TGCGCCAGCAGCCCTCTTCGACAGGGGGCGGGAGATACGCAGTATTTT. Protein sequence: CASSPLRQGAGDTQYF.

This clonotype has at least ten counts. Written as DNA, the CDR3 is TGCAGTGCTAGAGATCGGCGACTAGCGGGGAAACACTACGAGCAGTACTTC. As protein: CSARDRRLAGKHYEQYF. V gene TRBV20-1 combines with J gene TRBJ2-7; 11 bases agree with TRBD2. The germline V gene has CDR1 DFQATT and CDR2 SNEGSKA (reference sequence). Germline trimming cut 0 bases from V and 3 bases from J; bases unmatched to any gene: 10. CDR3 size: 17 residues.

This clonotype was counted ten times or more. J is TRBJ1-1 and V is TRBV7-2; D possibly corresponds to TRBD1 (5 bases). Germline V lookup: CDR1 SGHTA, CDR2 FQGNSA. The CDR3 has 14 residues. V was shortened by 8 bases and J by 0 bases, with 13 bases between the two germline ends. CDR3 coding DNA: TGTGCCAGCTCGAGCGGGACGGTGAACACTGAAGCTTTCTTT. As protein: CASSSGTVNTEAFF. Based on the CDR3 plus reference TRBV7-2 and TRBJ1-1, the full variable domain is GAGVSQSPSNKVTEKGKDVELRCDPISGHTALYWYRQSLGQGLEFLIYFQGNSAPDKSGLPSDRFSAERTGGSVSTLTIQRTQQEDSAVYLCASSSGTVNTEAFFGQGTRLTVV.

This clonotype occurred many times. The V and J genes are TRBV7-9 and TRBJ1-5, with 8 positions matching TRBD1. V lost 5 bases, J lost 0 bases, and 3 bases stayed unmatched. CDR3 length equals 15 residues. Germline lookup yields CDR1 SEHNR and CDR2 FQNEAQ (reference sequence). CDR3 loop: CASSQGQASNQPQHF. The CDR3, as DNA: TGTGCCAGCAGCCAGGGACAGGCTAGCAATCAGCCCCAGCATTTT.

The chain recombines TRBV12-3 or TRBV12-4 with TRBJ2-5; TRBD2 agrees at 13 bases. The CDR3 has 16 residues. Unmatched junction bases numbered 5, after V lost 4 bases and J lost 3 bases. The CDR3, as DNA: TGTGCCAGCAGTTCTACGACTAGCGGGGGGAAAGAGACCCAGTACTTC. This sequence encodes CASSSTTSGGKETQYF.